This TCR beta chain was obtained from a study of low-dose radiotherapy and immunotherapy resistance in tumors. Study in general: Each patient was administered nivolumab intravenously at 240 mg, which was a flat dose, every two weeks, along with intravenous ipilimumab at 1 mg/kg every six weeks. The study gave patients oral aspirin 300 mg daily for four cycles from cycle 1 day 1.

The CDR3 covers 14 residues. Germline CDR1 reads DFQATT; CDR2 reads SNEGSKA (reference sequence). Trimming cost V 3 bases and J 2 bases, with 12 bases left between them. Primers targeting TRAV and TRBV primed first-strand cDNA, covering alpha and beta chains. With a V-primer adapter and a constant-region primer, TCRs were amplified for about 22 PCR cycles. In TCRdb, the reads were re-called with MiXCR into one record per CDR3 protein. The repertoire holds around 69,000 distinct CDR3 sequences, with 30% to 40% as singletons. Time point denoted: before trial treatment. Each donor was administered nivolumab, ipilimumab, aspirin, low-dose cyclophosphamide and low-dose radiotherapy. Patients eligible had advanced solid tumors without tumor-infiltrating lymphocytes.

The clonotype comes from a female donor with ovarian cancer. The chain joins TRBV20-1 to TRBJ2-3; no clear D gene. Specimen: PBMCs, collected before treatment. For the CDR3, the DNA is TGCAGTGCTAGCTCACTCTATCTCACAGATACGCAGTATTTT. This sequence encodes CSASSLYLTDTQYF.